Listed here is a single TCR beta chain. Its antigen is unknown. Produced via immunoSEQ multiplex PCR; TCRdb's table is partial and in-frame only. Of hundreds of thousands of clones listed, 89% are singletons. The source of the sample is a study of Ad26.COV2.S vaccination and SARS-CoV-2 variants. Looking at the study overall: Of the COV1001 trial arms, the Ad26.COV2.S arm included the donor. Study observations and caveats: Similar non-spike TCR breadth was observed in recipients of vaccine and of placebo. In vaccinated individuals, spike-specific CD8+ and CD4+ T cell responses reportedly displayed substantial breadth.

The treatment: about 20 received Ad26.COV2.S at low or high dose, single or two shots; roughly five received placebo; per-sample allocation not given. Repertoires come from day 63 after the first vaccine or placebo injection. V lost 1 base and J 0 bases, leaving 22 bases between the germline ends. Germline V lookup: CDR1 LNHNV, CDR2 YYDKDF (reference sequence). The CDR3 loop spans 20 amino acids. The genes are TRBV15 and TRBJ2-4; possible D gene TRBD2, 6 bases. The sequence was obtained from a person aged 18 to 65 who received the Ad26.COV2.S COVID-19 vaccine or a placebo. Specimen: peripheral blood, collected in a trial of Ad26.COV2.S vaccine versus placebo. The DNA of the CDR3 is TGTGCCACCAGCAGAGGGGACGAGGGAGGAGGGTTTTTAGCCAAAAACATTCAGTACTTC. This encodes CATSRGDEGGGFLAKNIQYF.